This passage covers 2 T cell receptor beta chains from one sample sequenced in a study of shared T cell receptors in the human thymus (dated by TCRdb to the early 2020s). Receptor libraries were prepared by the immunoSEQ multiplex PCR assay. TCRdb carries this immuneACCESS record with in-frame sequences only. Its versions omit some clonotypes, under half of them owing to an unresolved V gene in the studies checked, with the rest unexplained. The sample records about 610,000 clones, 70% to 90% of which are singletons. About 0.01% of the sample is taken by the ten largest. This sample was shared with a second study, whose subject was human thymus T cells.

Material: thymocytes. Receptor source: a boy younger than two with a congenital heart defect. Donor details come from another sample of the same person, matched by shared clones.

This CDR3 reads CASSGSGTTTSYEQYF. The CDR3 bases are TGTGCCAGTAGTGGCTCCGGGACTACTACCTCCTACGAGCAGTACTTC. The chain uses TRBV19 and TRBJ2-7; the match to TRBD2 covers 7 bases. Trimming cost V 5 bases and J 0 bases; bases outside gene matches: 10. Germline values: CDR1 LNHDA, CDR2 SQIVND (reference sequence). There are 16 residues in the CDR3.

This chain joins TRBV15 and TRBJ1-5, with 7 bases lining up with TRBD1. V shed 6 bases, J shed 2 bases, and the junction held 10 bases outside the gene matches. In germline, CDR1 is LNHNV, CDR2 YYDKDF (reference sequence). The CDR3 consists of 16 residues. This chain's CDR3 is CATRDRRFGGNQPQHF. CDR3 nucleotide sequence: TGTGCCACCAGGGACAGGAGGTTTGGGGGCAATCAGCCCCAGCATTTT.